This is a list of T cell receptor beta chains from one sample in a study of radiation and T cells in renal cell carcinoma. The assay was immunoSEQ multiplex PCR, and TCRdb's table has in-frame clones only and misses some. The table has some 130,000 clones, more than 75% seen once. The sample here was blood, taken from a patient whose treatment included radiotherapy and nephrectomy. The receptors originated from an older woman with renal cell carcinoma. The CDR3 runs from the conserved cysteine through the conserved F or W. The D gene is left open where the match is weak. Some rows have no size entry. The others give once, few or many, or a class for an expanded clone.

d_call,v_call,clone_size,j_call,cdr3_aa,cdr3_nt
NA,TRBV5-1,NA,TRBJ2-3,CASSLEDTQYF,TGCGCCAGCAGCTTAGAAGATACGCAGTATTTT
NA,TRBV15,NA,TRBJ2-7,CATSLDYYEQYF,TGTGCCACCAGCCTGGACTACTACGAGCAGTACTTC
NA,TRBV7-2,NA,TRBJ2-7,CASSLVMRVGYEQYF,TGTGCCAGCAGCTTAGTGATGCGGGTAGGGTACGAGCAGTACTTC
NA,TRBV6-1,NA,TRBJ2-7,CASISTGSSYEQYF,TGTGCCAGCATATCAACCGGGTCTTCCTACGAGCAGTACTTC
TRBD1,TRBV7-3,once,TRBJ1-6,CASSSRTGEGSPLHF,TGTGCCAGCAGCTCCCGGACAGGGGAAGGATCACCCCTCCACTTT
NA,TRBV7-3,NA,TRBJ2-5,CASSFRGGVETQYF,TGTGCCAGCAGCTTCCGCGGCGGGGTGGAGACCCAGTACTTC
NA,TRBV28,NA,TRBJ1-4,CASSPWGSNEKLFF,TGTGCCAGCAGTCCCTGGGGTTCTAATGAAAAACTGTTTTTT
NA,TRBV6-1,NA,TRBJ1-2,CASSEAGEGYGYTF,TGTGCCAGCAGTGAGGCGGGGGAGGGATATGGCTACACCTTC
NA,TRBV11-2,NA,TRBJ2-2,CASSLIGTGELFF,TGTGCCAGCAGCTTAATAGGCACCGGGGAGCTGTTTTTT
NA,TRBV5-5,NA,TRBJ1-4,CASSPGVANEKLFF,TGTGCCAGCAGCCCAGGGGTGGCTAATGAAAAACTGTTTTTT
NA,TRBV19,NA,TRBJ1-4,CASSTRSGTDEKLFF,TGTGCCAGTAGTACCCGATCCGGGACTGACGAAAAACTGTTTTTT
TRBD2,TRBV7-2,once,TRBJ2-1,CASSFTSVSYNEQFF,TGTGCCAGCAGCTTCACTAGCGTCTCCTACAATGAGCAGTTCTTC
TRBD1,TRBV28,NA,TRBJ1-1,CASRTPGQHEAFF,TGTGCCAGCCGCACTCCGGGACAGCATGAAGCTTTCTTT
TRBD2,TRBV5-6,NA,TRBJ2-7,CASSHGLAYEQYF,TGTGCCAGCAGCCACGGACTAGCGTACGAGCAGTACTTC
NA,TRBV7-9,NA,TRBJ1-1,CASSLQGLNTEAFF,TGTGCCAGCAGCTTACAGGGCTTGAACACTGAAGCTTTCTTT
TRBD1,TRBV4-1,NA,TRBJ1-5,CASSQGEGQLVQPQHF,TGCGCCAGCAGCCAAGGCGAGGGACAGTTGGTTCAGCCCCAGCATTTT
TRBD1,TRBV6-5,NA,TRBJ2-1,CASTGGGYNEQFF,TGTGCCAGCACAGGGGGCGGCTACAATGAGCAGTTCTTC
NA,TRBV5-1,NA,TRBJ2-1,CASSTSQGAPGEQFF,TGCGCCAGCAGCACTTCCCAGGGAGCTCCCGGTGAGCAGTTCTTC
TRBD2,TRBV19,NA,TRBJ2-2,CASSSTGLAESTGELFF,TGTGCCAGTAGTTCAACGGGACTAGCGGAGAGCACCGGGGAGCTGTTTTTT
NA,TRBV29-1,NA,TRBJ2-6,CSVGPGSGANVLTF,TGCAGCGTTGGCCCGGGCTCTGGGGCCAACGTCCTGACTTTC
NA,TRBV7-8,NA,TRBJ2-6,CASSSQSSGANVLTF,TGTGCCAGCAGCTCCCAGTCCTCTGGGGCCAACGTCCTGACTTTC
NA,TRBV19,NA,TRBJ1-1,CASSTTGHVNTEAFF,TGTGCCAGTAGTACAACGGGACATGTGAACACTGAAGCTTTCTTT
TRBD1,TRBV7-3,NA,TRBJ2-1,CASSPVGTGNNEQFF,TGTGCCAGCAGCCCGGTCGGGACAGGGAACAATGAGCAGTTCTTC
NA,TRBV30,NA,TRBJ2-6,CAWSDGQVPTNVLTF,TGTGCCTGGAGTGATGGCCAGGTCCCTACCAACGTCCTGACTTTC
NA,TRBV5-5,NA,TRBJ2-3,CASSLRNRRPADTQYF,TGTGCCAGCAGCTTGAGAAACCGCCGACCGGCAGATACGCAGTATTTT
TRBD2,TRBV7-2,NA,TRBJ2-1,CASSPIAGDDNEQFF,TGTGCCAGCAGCCCCATAGCGGGGGACGACAATGAGCAGTTCTTC
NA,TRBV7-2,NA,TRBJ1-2,CASSLALTGHAYGYTF,TGTGCCAGCAGCTTAGCGCTCACGGGACATGCCTATGGCTACACCTTC
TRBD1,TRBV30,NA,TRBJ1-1,CAWRGQRAPTEAFF,TGTGCCTGGAGGGGACAGAGGGCCCCAACTGAAGCTTTCTTT